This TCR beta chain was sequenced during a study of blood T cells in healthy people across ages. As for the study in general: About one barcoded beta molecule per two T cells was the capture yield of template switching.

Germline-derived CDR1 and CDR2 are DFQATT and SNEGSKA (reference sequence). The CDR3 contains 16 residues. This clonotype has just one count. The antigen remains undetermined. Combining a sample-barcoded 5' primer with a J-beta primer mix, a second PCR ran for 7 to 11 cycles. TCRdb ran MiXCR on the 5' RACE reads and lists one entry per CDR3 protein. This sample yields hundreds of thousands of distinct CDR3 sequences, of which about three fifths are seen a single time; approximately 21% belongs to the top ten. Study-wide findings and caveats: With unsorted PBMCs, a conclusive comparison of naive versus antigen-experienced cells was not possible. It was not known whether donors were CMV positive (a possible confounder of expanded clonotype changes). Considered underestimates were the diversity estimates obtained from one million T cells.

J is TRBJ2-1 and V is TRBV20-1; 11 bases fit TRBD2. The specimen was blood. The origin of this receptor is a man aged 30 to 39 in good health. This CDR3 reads CSATTPGTSGYNEQFF. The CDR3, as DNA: TGCAGCGCAACTACGCCCGGGACTAGCGGATACAATGAGCAGTTCTTC.